A selection of T cell receptor beta chains follows, all from one sample in a study of CD8+ T cells in alopecia areata. Profiled with immunoSEQ multiplex PCR; TCRdb holds only in-frame clones, not every one. The table includes 130,000 to 150,000 clones, approximately 50% detected once. Sequenced: CD4+ T cells sorted from blood. The source of these receptors is a human donor with alopecia areata. Both conserved end residues are part of each CDR3. The order of the fields is V gene, clone size, D gene, J gene, CDR3 protein, CDR3 DNA. A D gene is named only where the DNA matches it firmly. Clone size is shown for a subset of rows, as once, few, many or a class of expanded clone.

TRBV29-1,few,TRBD1,TRBJ2-3,CSASTGGNADTQYF,TGCAGCGCCTCGACAGGGGGCAACGCAGATACGCAGTATTTT
TRBV2,-,TRBD1,TRBJ1-2,CASRTGRYGYTF,TGTGCCAGCAGGACAGGGAGGTATGGCTACACCTTC
TRBV29-1,-,-,TRBJ2-4,CSVERALGNIQYF,TGCAGCGTTGAACGCGCCCTCGGGAACATTCAGTACTTC
TRBV29-1,-,-,TRBJ1-1,CSARGTEAFF,TGCAGCGCGAGGGGCACTGAAGCTTTCTTT
TRBV29-1,-,-,TRBJ2-1,CSVAGLGYNEQFF,TGCAGCGTTGCAGGGTTGGGCTACAATGAGCAGTTCTTC
TRBV5-1,once,-,TRBJ1-2,CASSLDTGTRNYGYTF,TGCGCCAGCAGCTTGGACACAGGGACGCGGAATTATGGCTACACCTTC
TRBV27,-,-,TRBJ1-1,CASKAGRNTEAFF,TGTGCCAGCAAGGCAGGGAGGAACACTGAAGCTTTCTTT
TRBV19,few,-,TRBJ2-2,CASSIVRVNTGELLF,TGTGCCAGTAGTATAGTGCGGGTGAACACCGGGGAGCTGCTTTTT
TRBV5-1,-,-,TRBJ1-1,CASSLAAANTEAFF,TGCGCCAGCAGCTTGGCAGCAGCGAACACTGAAGCTTTCTTT
TRBV10-3,-,TRBD2,TRBJ2-1,CAISPTSSGSSHNEQFF,TGTGCCATCAGCCCTACATCTAGCGGGAGTTCTCACAATGAGCAGTTCTTC
TRBV5-6,-,-,TRBJ1-4,CASSFNDREEFEKLFF,TGTGCCAGCAGCTTCAACGACAGAGAAGAGTTTGAAAAACTGTTTTTT
TRBV29-1,few,-,TRBJ2-7,CSAFSPPYEQYF,TGCAGCGCCTTTTCCCCGCCCTACGAGCAGTACTTC
TRBV29-1,-,-,TRBJ2-5,CSVVAAYQETQYF,TGCAGCGTTGTGGCGGCGTACCAAGAGACCCAGTACTTC
TRBV6-5,-,TRBD1,TRBJ2-7,CASSVDRGYEQYF,TGTGCCAGCAGTGTCGACAGGGGCTACGAGCAGTACTTC
TRBV2,-,TRBD2,TRBJ2-1,CASSGWGLAGGGGNEQFF,TGTGCCAGCAGTGGTTGGGGACTAGCGGGAGGTGGTGGCAATGAGCAGTTCTTC
TRBV28,few,TRBD1,TRBJ1-1,CASSSVLRQGARNTEAFF,TGTGCCAGCAGTTCGGTACTAAGACAGGGGGCTAGGAACACTGAAGCTTTCTTT